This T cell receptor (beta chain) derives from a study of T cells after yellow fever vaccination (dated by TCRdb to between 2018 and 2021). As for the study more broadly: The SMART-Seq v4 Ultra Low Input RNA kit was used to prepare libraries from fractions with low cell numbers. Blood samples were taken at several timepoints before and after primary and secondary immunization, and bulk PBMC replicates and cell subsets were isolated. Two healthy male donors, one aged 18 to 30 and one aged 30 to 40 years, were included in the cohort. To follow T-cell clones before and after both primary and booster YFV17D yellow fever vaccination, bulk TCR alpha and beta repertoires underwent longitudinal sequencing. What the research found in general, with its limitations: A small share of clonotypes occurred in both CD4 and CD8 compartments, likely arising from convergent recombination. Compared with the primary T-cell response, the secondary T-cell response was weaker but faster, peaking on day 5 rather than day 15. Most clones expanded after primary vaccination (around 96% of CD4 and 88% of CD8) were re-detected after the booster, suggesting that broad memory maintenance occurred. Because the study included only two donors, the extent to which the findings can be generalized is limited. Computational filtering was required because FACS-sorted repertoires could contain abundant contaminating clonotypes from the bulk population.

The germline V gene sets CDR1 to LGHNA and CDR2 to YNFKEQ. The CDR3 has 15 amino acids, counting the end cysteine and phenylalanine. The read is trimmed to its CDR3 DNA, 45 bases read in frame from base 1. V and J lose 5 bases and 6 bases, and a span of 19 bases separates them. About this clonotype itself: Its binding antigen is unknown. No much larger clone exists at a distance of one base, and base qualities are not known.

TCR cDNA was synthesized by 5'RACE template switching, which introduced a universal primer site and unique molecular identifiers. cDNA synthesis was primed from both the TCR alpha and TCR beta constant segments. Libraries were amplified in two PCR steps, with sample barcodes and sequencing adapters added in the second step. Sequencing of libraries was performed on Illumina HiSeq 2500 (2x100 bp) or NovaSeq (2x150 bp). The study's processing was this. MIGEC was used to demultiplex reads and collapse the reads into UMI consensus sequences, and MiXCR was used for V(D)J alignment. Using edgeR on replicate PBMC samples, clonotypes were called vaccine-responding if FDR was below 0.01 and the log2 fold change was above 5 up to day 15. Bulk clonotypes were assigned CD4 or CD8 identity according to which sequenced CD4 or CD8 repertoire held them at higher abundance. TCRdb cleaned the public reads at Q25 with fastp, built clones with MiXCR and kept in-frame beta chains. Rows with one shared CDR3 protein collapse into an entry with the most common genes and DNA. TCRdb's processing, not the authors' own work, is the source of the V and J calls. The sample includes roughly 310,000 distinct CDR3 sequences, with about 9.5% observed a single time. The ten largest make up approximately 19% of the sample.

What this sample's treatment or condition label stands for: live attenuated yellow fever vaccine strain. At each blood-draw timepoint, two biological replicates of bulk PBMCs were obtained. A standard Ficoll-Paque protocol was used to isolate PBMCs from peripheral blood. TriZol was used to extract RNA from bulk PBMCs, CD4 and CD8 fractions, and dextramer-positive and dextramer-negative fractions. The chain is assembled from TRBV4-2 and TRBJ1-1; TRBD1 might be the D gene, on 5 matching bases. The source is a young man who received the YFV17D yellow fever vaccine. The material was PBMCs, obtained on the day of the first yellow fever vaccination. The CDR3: CASSYFLSGDAEAFF. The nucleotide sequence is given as TGTGCCAGCAGCTACTTCCTTTCGGGGGACGCTGAAGCTTTCTTT.